These T cell receptor beta chains were read from a single sample in a study of T cells in Graves' hyperthyroidism and ophthalmopathy. TCRdb recomputed calls from the multiplex PCR reads with MiXCR, one row per CDR3 protein. The table records hundreds of thousands of distinct CDR3 sequences, about 15% of them present only once. Specimen: blood. The origin of the receptors is a woman in her forties or fifties with Graves' ophthalmopathy. CDR3s leave out the opening cysteine and the closing phenylalanine or tryptophan.

j_gene: TRBJ2-5; v_gene: TRBV28; CDR3aa: ASSLRTSPQETQY
j_gene: TRBJ2-7; v_gene: TRBV3-1; CDR3aa: ASSHTSGTTYEQY
j_gene: TRBJ1-5; v_gene: TRBV6-1; CDR3aa: ASRVPGQGNQPQH
j_gene: TRBJ1-1; v_gene: TRBV25-1; CDR3aa: ASSPGTGGGTEAF
j_gene: TRBJ2-2; v_gene: TRBV24-1; CDR3aa: ATSGAGGSGELF
j_gene: TRBJ2-1; v_gene: TRBV12-3/TRBV12-4; CDR3aa: ASIPRGGDYNEQF
j_gene: TRBJ1-1; v_gene: TRBV12-3/TRBV12-4; CDR3aa: TSSHGANTEAF
j_gene: TRBJ2-2; v_gene: TRBV7-9; CDR3aa: ASSVRVSSGSDTGELF
j_gene: TRBJ2-5; v_gene: TRBV6-1; CDR3aa: ASSHLASGQETQY
j_gene: TRBJ2-3; v_gene: TRBV7-9; CDR3aa: ASSPYRVLREDGQSSTDTQY
j_gene: TRBJ2-1; v_gene: TRBV4-1; CDR3aa: ASSQDRASNNEQF
j_gene: TRBJ2-1; v_gene: TRBV15; CDR3aa: ATSNPGLVLGQQF
j_gene: TRBJ2-1; v_gene: TRBV5-1; CDR3aa: ASKKGGRAGYNEQF
j_gene: TRBJ1-5; v_gene: TRBV7-9; CDR3aa: ASSLWDIDQPQH
j_gene: TRBJ2-5; v_gene: TRBV24-1; CDR3aa: ATSRSQGGAETQY
j_gene: TRBJ2-5; v_gene: TRBV6-1; CDR3aa: ASNKRLVLETQY
j_gene: TRBJ1-6; v_gene: TRBV6-5; CDR3aa: ASSSPTTGWDNSPLH
j_gene: TRBJ1-2; v_gene: TRBV7-3; CDR3aa: ASSSSGGDGYT
j_gene: TRBJ2-5; v_gene: TRBV3-1; CDR3aa: ASSPPGLDQETQY
j_gene: TRBJ2-2; v_gene: TRBV6-1; CDR3aa: ASSTRGGYTGELF